The present TCR beta chain was sequenced within a study of identical twins. The CDR3 is 14 residues long. CDR1 is SGHDT, CDR2 YYEEEE, per germline. The V end was cut by 2 bases, the J end by 3 bases, with 12 bases between. Notes on the study in general: Abundant cord blood beta clonotypes carried fewer insertions; memory repertoires showed none.

This clonotype was counted ten times or more. The antigen is unknown. In every case, the donor was a healthy Caucasian. With template switching, a universal primer site was added, and the cDNA carried unique molecular identifiers. TCRdb re-called the 5' RACE reads with MiXCR, one entry per CDR3 protein. The repertoire holds hundreds of thousands of distinct CDR3 sequences, with 5.5% to 7.5% as singletons. V is TRBV5-6 and J is TRBJ2-7; D not resolved. Input material: naive T cells sorted from blood. The receptor was isolated from a man aged 18-30 years in good health. The CDR3 bases are TGTGCCAGCAGCTTTTGGCAGACGCTCTACGAGCAGTACGTC. Protein: CASSFWQTLYEQYV.